This TCR beta chain was captured in a study of regulatory T cells in long-lasting Graves disease (dated by TCRdb to the early 2020s). About the study as a whole: Antithyroid drugs had been taken for less than 3 months by newly diagnosed Graves' disease patients. This study used TCR sequencing and RNA sequencing of peripheral blood to compare persistent Graves' disease patients against newly diagnosed Graves' disease patients. The study took place in China and was registered as a clinical trial. A total of about 33 samples underwent TCR sequencing, from about 13 patients with persistent Graves' disease and about 20 patients with newly diagnosed Graves' disease. What the authors observed across the whole study: Only the TCR beta chain was sequenced and analyzed. TRBV28, TRBJ1-2 and TRBJ2-5 were preferentially used in persistent disease, while TRBV20-1 and TRBJ2-1 were favored in newly diagnosed disease. Because the primary lesion, thyroid tissue, could not be accessed, the study looked at peripheral blood alone. The authors noted that the small sample size was a limitation that may lower accuracy. Persistent Graves' disease patients showed lower TCR Shannon entropy and fewer highly expanded clones than newly diagnosed patients, suggesting clonal expansion. Persistent patients shared more public clonotypes among themselves (approximately 2,500) than newly diagnosed patients did (more than 950).

Library construction relied on multiplex PCR. Instrument used: Illumina HiSeq 4000. CDR3 regions were amplified by Arm-PCR with iRepertoire HTBI primers to construct TCR beta libraries. Gel purification was performed on PCR products prior to sequencing. As for how the authors treated the data: Gene usage analysis of CDR3 amino acid clonotypes used the 62 TRBV and 11 to 15 TRBJ segments found across samples. Filtered high-quality paired reads were merged into contigs using COPE and FqMerger. BLAST was used to align contigs to the IMGT TRBV, TRBD and TRBJ reference genes, and CDR3 was defined following IMGT. Any clonotype with a frequency above 0.1% was counted as a highly expanded clone. Repertoire diversity was measured by Shannon entropy, and V-J evenness by the Gini coefficient. Public clonotypes were defined as clonotypes shared by more than one individual. TCRdb's own reprocessing of the public reads used fastp at Q25 and MiXCR and kept productive beta chains. Each entry is one CDR3 protein sequence, shown with its most common DNA and genes. TCRdb, rather than the study authors, made the V and J calls. This sample is represented by about 560,000 distinct CDR3 sequences; about 16% of them were singletons. The leading ten clones occupy around 12% of the sample.

This clonotype was counted at least ten times. What this receptor recognizes is not known. Base qualities are not recorded, but no much larger clone differs from it by a single base. The time point label, read with the paper, signifies: newly diagnosed GD, antithyroid drugs for less than 3 months. For both TCR sequencing and RNA sequencing, RNA was extracted from PBMCs in TRIzol. The diagnosis of Graves' disease followed American Thyroid Association guidelines. Patients were recruited from an endocrinology department in Xi'an, China. Each patient gave about 9.1 milliliters of peripheral blood, collected in an EDTA anticoagulant tube. Ficoll Paque Plus density gradient separation was used to isolate PBMCs, and no further T cell sorting was done. RNA quality was checked with an Agilent 2100 Bioanalyzer and agarose gel, and concentration with a NanoDrop 2000. The junction carries 12 bases between V and J, which are trimmed by 0 bases and 1 base respectively. The germline V gene yields SGHRS for CDR1 and YFSETQ for CDR2. From the cysteine through the phenylalanine, the CDR3 covers 16 amino acids. The retained sequence is limited to the CDR3, 48 bases, with the frame set at the first base.

This sample was shared with a second study, whose subject was T cells in Graves' hyperthyroidism and ophthalmopathy. The second source states: Graves' hyperthyroidism was defined as stable when no progression to ophthalmopathy occurred over 18 months of follow-up. The hyperthyroidism patients were between 18 and 65 years old and newly diagnosed, with a disease duration of less than 2 months. The study excluded patients with uncontrolled infections, other autoimmune diseases, pregnancy or lactation. Diagnoses were based on clinical symptoms, serum thyroxine and TRAb, thyroid ultrasound and orbital computed tomography. For the first round of RT-PCR on the TCR CDR3, the HTBI primer set was used together with the Qiagen OneStep RT-PCR kit. Most expanded thyroid clonotypes (frequency above 0.001) were also detected in blood, suggesting blood repertoires may reflect thyroid immune responses. In cross-validation, a model built on a 13 V-J signature told ophthalmopathy apart from stable hyperthyroidism with 87.88% sensitivity and approximately 81% specificity, and in testing the same model reached 80%/75%. During validation, the model predicted progression to ophthalmopathy a median of approximately 7 months ahead of onset, with more than 60% sensitivity and 72.22% specificity. TCR V-J signatures able to tell the groups apart were searched for in a discovery cohort of approximately 95 patients, of whom over 40 had Graves' ophthalmopathy and under 65 had stable Graves' hyperthyroidism. Whether ophthalmopathy could be predicted prospectively was tested in an independent validation cohort made up of 18 to 20 hyperthyroidism patients plus 17 patients who later progressed to ophthalmopathy. The roughly 100 discovery patients were divided at random into training and test sets in a 7:3 ratio. Thyroid tissue and blood T-cell repertoires from about six Graves' hyperthyroidism patients were also compared in the study. After blood sampling, hyperthyroidism patients were treated with methimazole at a starting dose of 30 mg daily, and ophthalmopathy patients were treated with high-dose intravenous methylprednisolone. A second multiplex PCR round built the libraries, followed by size selection and purification. Libraries were sequenced paired-end with 100 bp reads on an Illumina HiSeq2000. Raw data were processed with SOAPnuke, discarding reads with adapters, uncalled bases, mean Phred below 15, or no exact constant-primer or identifier match. COPE v1.2.5 was used to merge high-quality paired reads, and clonotypes were defined as unique nucleotide sequences. Clonotypes were aligned to IMGT TRBV, TRBD and TRBJ reference segments using MiTCR v1.1. The analysis was restricted to V-J combinations with a frequency above 0.0001, which together covered 99.2% of the repertoires. A TCS score was defined as the ratio of F50 (clonal expansion) to E x V (chaos), with BLOSUM62-based TCRdist applied between CDR3 peptides within each V-J. Welch's t-statistics and random forest reduced fewer than 600 V-J features to 13, which were used in a naive Bayes classifier (R e1071). Sample size was not statistically predetermined, and blinding of investigators to group allocation was not performed. TCR Vbeta CDR3 sequencing of 135 peripheral blood samples (more than 40 ophthalmopathy, 75 or so hyperthyroidism and 17 progressor patients) is reported in the paper.

This clonotype originated in a man between 18 and 29 years old with Graves disease. Donor details come from another sample of the same person, matched by shared clones. The rearranged segments are TRBV5-1 and TRBJ2-3; the D gene cannot be named for sure. The material sequenced was peripheral blood mononuclear cells (PBMCs), taken at new diagnosis, from a patient treated with antithyroid drugs. The sequenced DNA is TGCGCCAGCAGCTTGGACGACCTAAGTGGCACAGATACGCAGTATTTT. The resulting protein is CASSLDDLSGTDTQYF.